Listed below are T cell receptor beta chains from one sample, sequenced in a study of vaccination and CD4 T cells after COVID-19. These receptors have no identified antigens. TCRdb fed the PCR reads into MiXCR, producing one record per CDR3 protein. The sample contains nearly 20,000 distinct CDR3 sequences, about 45% of which appear only once. Sequenced material: CD4+ T cells from blood, cultured in vitro, taken after SARS-CoV-2 vaccination. Receptors were obtained from a human donor who had recovered from COVID-19. Each CDR3 is given without its conserved first and last residue. Fields, in order: CDR3 length, V gene, J gene, CDR3 protein.

12	TRBV9	TRBJ2-5	ASSPTSGLETQY
14	TRBV18	TRBJ1-1	ASSPSAGGLNTEAF
14	TRBV6-2/TRBV6-3	TRBJ2-5	ASSGVLEGLVETQY
12	TRBV20-1	TRBJ1-6	SARPNSYNSPLH
11	TRBV11-3	TRBJ2-2	ASSLSRPGELF
12	TRBV19	TRBJ1-5	ASSTLGANQPQH
13	TRBV6-1	TRBJ1-6	ASSPSGREDSPLH
12	TRBV11-2	TRBJ2-3	ASSLGLRTDTQY
14	TRBV6-2/TRBV6-3	TRBJ1-5	ASSNGQEWNNQPQH
12	TRBV27	TRBJ1-6	ASRLELRNSPLH
13	TRBV15	TRBJ2-7	ATSTRTSGGNEQY
13	TRBV6-5	TRBJ2-1	ASSYYTGTGKGQF
12	TRBV12-3/TRBV12-4	TRBJ1-1	ASRAQEGGTEAF
12	TRBV12-3/TRBV12-4	TRBJ2-7	ASSPSLGAYEQY